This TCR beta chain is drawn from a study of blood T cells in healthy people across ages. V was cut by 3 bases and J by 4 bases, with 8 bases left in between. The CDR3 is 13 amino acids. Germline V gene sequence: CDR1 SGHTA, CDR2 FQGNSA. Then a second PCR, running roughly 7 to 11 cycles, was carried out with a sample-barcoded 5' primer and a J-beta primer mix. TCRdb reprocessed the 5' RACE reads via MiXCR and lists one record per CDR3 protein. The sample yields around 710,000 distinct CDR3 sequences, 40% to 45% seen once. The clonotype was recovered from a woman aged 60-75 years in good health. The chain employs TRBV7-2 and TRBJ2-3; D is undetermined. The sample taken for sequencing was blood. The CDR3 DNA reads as TGTGCCAGCAGCTTTATCCTGGCAGATACGCAGTATTTT. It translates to CASSFILADTQYF.